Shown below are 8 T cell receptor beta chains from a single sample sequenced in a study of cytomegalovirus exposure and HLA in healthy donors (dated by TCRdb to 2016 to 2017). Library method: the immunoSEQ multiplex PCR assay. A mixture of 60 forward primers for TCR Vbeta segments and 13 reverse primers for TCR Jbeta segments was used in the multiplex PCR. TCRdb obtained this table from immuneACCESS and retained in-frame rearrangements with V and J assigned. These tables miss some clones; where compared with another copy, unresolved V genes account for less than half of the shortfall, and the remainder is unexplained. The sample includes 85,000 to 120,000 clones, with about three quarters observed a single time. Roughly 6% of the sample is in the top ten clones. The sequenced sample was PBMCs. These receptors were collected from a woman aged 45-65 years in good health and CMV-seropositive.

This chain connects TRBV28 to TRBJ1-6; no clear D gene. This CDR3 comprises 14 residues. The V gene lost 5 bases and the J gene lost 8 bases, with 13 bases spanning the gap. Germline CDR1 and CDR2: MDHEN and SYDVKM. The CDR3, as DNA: TGTGCCAGCAGTCTCATTGCGAAGCATTCACCCCTCCACTTT. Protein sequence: CASSLIAKHSPLHF.

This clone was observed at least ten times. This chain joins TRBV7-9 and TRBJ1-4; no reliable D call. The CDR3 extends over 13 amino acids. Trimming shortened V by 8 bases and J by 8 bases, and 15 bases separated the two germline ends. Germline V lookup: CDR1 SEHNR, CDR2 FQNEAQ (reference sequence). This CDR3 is CASQFAAEEKLFF. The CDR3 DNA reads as TGTGCCAGCCAATTTGCGGCTGAGGAAAAACTGTTTTTT.

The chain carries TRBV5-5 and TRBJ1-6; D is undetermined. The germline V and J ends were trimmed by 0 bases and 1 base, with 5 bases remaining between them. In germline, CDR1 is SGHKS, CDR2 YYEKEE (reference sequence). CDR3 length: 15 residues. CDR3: CASSLGGSYNSPLHF. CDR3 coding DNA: TGTGCCAGCAGCTTGGGAGGTTCCTATAATTCACCCCTCCACTTT.

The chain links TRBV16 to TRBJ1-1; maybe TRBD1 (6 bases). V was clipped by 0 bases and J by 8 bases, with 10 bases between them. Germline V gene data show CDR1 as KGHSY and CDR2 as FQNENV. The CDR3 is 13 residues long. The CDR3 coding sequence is TGTGCCAGCAGCCAATCGAGGGGGGGAGAAGCTTTCTTT. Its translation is CASSQSRGGEAFF.

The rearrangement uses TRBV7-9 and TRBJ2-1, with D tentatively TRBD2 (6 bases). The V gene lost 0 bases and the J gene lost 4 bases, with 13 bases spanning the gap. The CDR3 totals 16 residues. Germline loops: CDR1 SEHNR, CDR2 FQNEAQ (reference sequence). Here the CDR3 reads CASSLARDLLYNEQFF. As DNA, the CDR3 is TGTGCCAGCAGCTTAGCCCGGGACTTACTATACAATGAGCAGTTCTTC.

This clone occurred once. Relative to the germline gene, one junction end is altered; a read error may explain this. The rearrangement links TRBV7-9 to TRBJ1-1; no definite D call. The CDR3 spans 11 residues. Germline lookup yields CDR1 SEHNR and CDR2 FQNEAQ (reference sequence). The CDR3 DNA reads TGTTCCAGCAGCTTCCTCACTGAAGCTTTCTTT. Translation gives CSSSFLTEAFF.

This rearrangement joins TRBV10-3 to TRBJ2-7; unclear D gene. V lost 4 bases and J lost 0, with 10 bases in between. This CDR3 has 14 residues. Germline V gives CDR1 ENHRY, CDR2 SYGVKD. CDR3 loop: CAISVDITSYEQYF. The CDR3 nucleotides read TGTGCCATCAGTGTAGACATCACCTCCTACGAGCAGTACTTC.

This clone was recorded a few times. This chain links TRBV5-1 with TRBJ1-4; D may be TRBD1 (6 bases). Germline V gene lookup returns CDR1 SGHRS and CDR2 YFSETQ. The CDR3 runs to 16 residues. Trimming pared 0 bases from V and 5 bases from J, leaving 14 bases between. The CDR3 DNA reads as TGCGCCAGCAGCTTGGGTCGGCAGGGGACAAATGAAAAACTGTTTTTT. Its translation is CASSLGRQGTNEKLFF.